This T cell receptor beta chain was observed in a study of blood T cell repertoires in COVID-19 (dated by TCRdb to about 2020). Concerning the study at large: Samples from collaborators originated in the United States, Italy and Spain and spanned both the acute and convalescent phases of COVID-19. The prospective study material was composed of cDNA or gDNA derived from T cells, B-cell-depleted T cells, or PBMCs. Deeply sampled blood TCRbeta repertoires from subjects exposed to, actively infected with, or recovered from COVID-19 were included in the dataset. The repertoires were released in a freely available public database intended as a resource for research on the immune response to SARS-CoV-2. Samples were obtained from the ongoing ImmuneRACE study (first 160 participants) and from some 1,300 subjects provided by 6 global collaborators. A de-identified subject ID, COVID-19 status, age in years and sex were almost always included in the sample metadata. Where available, HLA class I and class II types were taken from metadata supplied by the sample provider and were not determined by assay-based typing. What the study reported, not specific to this receptor: How much clinical and demographic metadata was included differed by source and by participant, and the metadata was provided uncurated.

Trimming removed 5 bases from V and 3 bases from J, leaving 8 bases between the germline ends. The CDR3, from cysteine to phenylalanine, totals 13 residues. CDR3 DNA only is kept here, 39 bases in frame from base 1. CDR1 and CDR2 are read off the germline V gene (reference sequence) as MNHEY and SMNVEV. Whole blood was collected in K2EDTA tubes by collaborating institutions according to the institutions' own protocols. For TCRbeta analysis, collaborators shipped samples as frozen whole blood, isolated PBMCs, or DNA extracted from either of those sample types. TCRbeta CDR3 regions were amplified from genomic DNA using the immunoSEQ Assay, a bias-controlled multiplex PCR. Concerning the study's data processing: Nucleated cell counts per sample were estimated from amplification of reference gene primers within the assay. Sequence reads were collapsed and filtered to measure the absolute abundance of every unique TCRbeta CDR3 rearrangement. For each sample, productive Simpson clonality was calculated by taking the square root of Simpson's diversity index across productive rearrangements. TCRdb mirrors the immuneACCESS table, restricted to in-frame sequences. Some clones are absent from its copies; in checked studies, under half trace to an unresolved V gene, and the reason for the others is unknown. V, J and clone size derive from that table, while D and trimming were established from the DNA sequence. This sample is represented by roughly 35,000 clones; about 88% of them were singletons. The top ten clonotypes cover about an eighth of the sample.

In its sample, this clone was seen once. The specificity of this receptor is unknown. Base qualities are not recorded, but no much larger clone differs from it by a single base. Input material: peripheral blood. The chain couples TRBV27 to TRBJ1-5; there is no confident call for the D gene. The source of this sequence is a man between 60 and 70 years old with active COVID-19. The CDR3 in this case is CASSRGHNQPQHF. The base sequence is TGTGCCAGCAGTCGCGGGCACAATCAGCCCCAGCATTTT.